The 32 T cell receptor beta chains below come from one sample, sequenced in a study of cytomegalovirus exposure and HLA in healthy donors. The PCR had 60 Vbeta and 13 Jbeta primers. Some clones are missing from TCRdb's copy, which holds only in-frame ones; the method was immunoSEQ multiplex PCR. This table holds about 130,000 clones, about 80% found once. The sequenced sample consisted of PBMCs. These receptors all come from a male donor in good health and CMV-seronegative.

The rearrangement joins TRBV11-2 to TRBJ1-6; unclear D gene. The V end was cut by 4 bases, the J end by 12 bases, with 7 bases between. CDR1 and CDR2 from the germline V gene are SGHAT and FQNNGV. The CDR3 loop spans 11 amino acids. The CDR3 DNA follows: TGTGCCAGCAGCTCCCGCGTACCCCTCCACTTT. It specifies CASSSRVPLHF.

The chain employs TRBV30 and TRBJ1-1; D call uncertain. The germline gives CDR1 GTSNPN, CDR2 SVGIG (reference sequence). This CDR3 spans 11 amino acids. V lost 2 bases to trimming and J lost 7 bases, with 8 bases between them. In nucleotides, the CDR3 is TGTGCCTGGAGTCTGGCTGGTGAAGCTTTCTTT. It translates to CAWSLAGEAFF.

V usage is TRBV19 and J usage is TRBJ1-1, with TRBD1 matching 7 bases. Germline V CDR1 and CDR2: LNHDA, SQIVND (reference sequence). V trimming: 3 bases; J trimming: 3 bases; junction bases outside the gene matches: 7. The CDR3 sequence is 15 residues long. The CDR3: CASSIDRAPDTEAFF. For the CDR3, the DNA is TGTGCCAGTAGTATCGACAGGGCCCCCGACACTGAAGCTTTCTTT. The complete variable domain, with remaining parts taken from reference TRBV19 and TRBJ1-1, reads DGGITQSPKYLFRKEGQNVTLSCEQNLNHDAMYWYRQDPGQGLRLIYYSQIVNDFQKGDIAEGYSVSREKKESFPLTVTSAQKNPTAFYLCASSIDRAPDTEAFFGQGTRLTVV.

The chain uses TRBV5-1 and TRBJ1-2, with a tentative D call TRBD1 (6 bases). Trimming left V 4 bases short and J 4 bases short, with 20 bases between. Germline values: CDR1 SGHRS, CDR2 YFSETQ. The CDR3 extends over 16 amino acids. The CDR3 sequence: CASSLSLGGAGYGYTF. DNA for the CDR3: TGCGCCAGCAGCCTGTCACTCGGGGGGGCTGGCTATGGCTACACCTTC.

V usage is TRBV19 and J usage is TRBJ2-5, with 9 nucleotides matching TRBD1. Per germline, CDR1 LNHDA and CDR2 SQIVND (reference sequence). V trimming: 5 bases; J trimming: 11 bases; junction bases outside the gene matches: 15. The CDR3 totals 15 residues. The chain's CDR3 is CASSEDRGPLREQYF. The DNA for the CDR3 is TGTGCCAGTAGTGAGGACAGGGGTCCCCTCCGGGAGCAGTACTTC.

The chain recombines TRBV5-1 with TRBJ1-1; D is undetermined. V dropped 4 bases and J dropped 5 bases, with 15 bases sitting between them. This CDR3 is built from 14 residues. Germline V gene data show CDR1 as SGHRS and CDR2 as YFSETQ. The CDR3 region has the DNA TGCGCCAGCAGCGCTACTATGCCCGGGACTGAAGCTTTCTTT. Protein product: CASSATMPGTEAFF.

In this sample, this clone turned up a few times. The J gene is TRBJ2-5, the V gene TRBV6-5; weak D call: TRBD2 (6 bases). The CDR3 has 14 amino acids. Germline loops: CDR1 MNHEY, CDR2 SVGAGI. V gave up 6 bases and J gave up 4 bases, with 15 bases separating them. The CDR3 spells CASSSGGEAETQYF. The DNA for the CDR3 is TGTGCCAGCAGCTCCGGGGGAGAGGCAGAGACCCAGTACTTC.

Regarding this clone: At one of its ends the junction is not consistent with the germline gene, which may arise from a read error. The chain uses TRBV7-9 and TRBJ2-7; 7 nucleotides line up with TRBD2. The germline V gene has CDR1 SEHNR and CDR2 FQNEAQ (reference sequence). This CDR3 has 15 residues. CDR3 protein: CASSFAGAIAYKQYF. The CDR3 DNA is TGTGCCAGCAGCTTCGCGGGAGCGATTGCCTACAAGCAGTACTTC.

The chain links TRBV30 to TRBJ2-1; D unclear. CDR1 and CDR2 from the germline V gene are GTSNPN and SVGIG (reference sequence). This CDR3 region has 13 residues. Trimming cost V 1 base and J 4 bases, with 8 bases left between them. The CDR3 region is CAWSEDSYNEQFF. CDR3 DNA: TGTGCCTGGAGTGAAGACTCTTACAATGAGCAGTTCTTC.

This clone turned up a few times. The chain joins TRBV11-2 to TRBJ2-7; 12 bases match TRBD2. The germline V gene encodes CDR1 SGHAT and CDR2 FQNNGV. The ends lost 4 bases at V and 7 bases at J; junction bases unmatched: 11. CDR3 length: 16 amino acids. The CDR3 here is CASSYSLTSGRSEQYF. CDR3 coding DNA: TGTGCCAGCAGCTACTCCTTGACTAGCGGGAGAAGTGAGCAGTACTTC.

The V and J genes are TRBV28 and TRBJ2-7; D is possibly TRBD2 (7 bases). The germline V gene has CDR1 MDHEN and CDR2 SYDVKM. Between the trimmed V and J ends, which lost 10 bases and 3 bases, there was a span of 16 bases. The CDR3 is made up of 13 amino acids. The CDR3 DNA is TGTGCCATCCAAGGGGGGGGGCTCTACGAGCAGTACTTC. This gives the protein CAIQGGGLYEQYF.

This clone came up once. The chain joins TRBV19 to TRBJ1-2; 7 positions agree with TRBD1. The trim removed 7 bases at V and 0 bases at J, leaving 8 bases unmatched. CDR3 length equals 15 residues. Germline values: CDR1 LNHDA, CDR2 SQIVND (reference sequence). CDR3 sequence: CASTQTGRANYGYTF. Here the CDR3 DNA reads TGTGCCAGTACCCAGACAGGGAGAGCTAACTATGGCTACACCTTC.

The table lists this clone with a few counts. Germline is not matched at one junction end, which may reflect a read error. J is TRBJ1-4 and V is TRBV6-5; D gene unclear. The CDR3 covers 12 residues. Germline V gene data show CDR1 as MNHEY and CDR2 as SVGAGI. CDR3: CASGYYSEKLFF. CDR3 DNA sequence: TGTGCCAGCGGTTACTACAGTGAAAAACTGTTTTTT.

J is TRBJ1-2 and V is TRBV4-3; no reliable D call. V was shortened by 0 bases and J by 11 bases, with 19 bases between the two germline ends. The CDR3 totals 15 residues. Germline-derived CDR1 and CDR2 are LGHNA and YSLEER. CDR3 amino acids: CASSQDYGFPMSYTF. The CDR3 DNA sequence: TGCGCCAGCAGCCAAGATTACGGGTTTCCTATGAGTTACACCTTC.

The V and J genes are TRBV4-1 and TRBJ1-1; 7 bases agree with TRBD1. The J segment lost 3 bases and the V segment lost 4 bases, leaving 8 bases of the junction unmatched. Germline-derived CDR1 and CDR2 are MGHRA and YSYEKL. The CDR3 is made up of 15 amino acids. This CDR3 is CASSRLDREDTEAFF. CDR3 nucleotide sequence: TGCGCCAGCAGCCGGCTAGACAGGGAAGACACTGAAGCTTTCTTT.

The chain has TRBV6-5 and TRBJ2-3, with TRBD2 as a possible D gene (5 bases). The V end was cut by 6 bases, the J end by 2 bases, with 12 bases between. CDR1 and CDR2 from the germline V gene are MNHEY and SVGAGI. The CDR3 spans 14 residues. The CDR3 nucleotides are TGTGCCAGCAGACTAGGCCCCCTCACAGATACGCAGTATTTT. Its protein is CASRLGPLTDTQYF.

This clone was seen only a few times. This chain connects TRBV5-6 to TRBJ1-2; perhaps TRBD1 as D (6 bases). Trimming shortened V by 3 bases and J by 6 bases, and 9 bases separated the two germline ends. From germline, CDR1 is SGHDT and CDR2 YYEEEE. The CDR3 is 12 amino acids. For the CDR3, the DNA is TGTGCCAGCAGCTGGAACAGGGATGGCTACACCTTC. Amino acids: CASSWNRDGYTF. Based on the CDR3 plus reference TRBV5-6 and TRBJ1-2, the full variable domain is DAGVTQSPTHLIKTRGQQVTLRCSPKSGHDTVSWYQQALGQGPQFIFQYYEEEERQRGNFPDRFSGHQFPNYSSELNVNALLLGDSALYLCASSWNRDGYTFGSGTRLTVV.

The chain joins TRBV12-2 to TRBJ2-7; the table names TRBD2, a call not compared with the DNA. TRBV12-2 is a pseudogene. The CDR3 consists of 18 residues. CDR3 bases: TGTGCAGGTCGCTTAAATTCTAGCGGGAGCTCCTTAAGGGGGGAGCAGTACTTC. It translates to CAGRLNSSGSSLRGEQYF.

This clone came up a few times. The chain uses TRBV7-9 and TRBJ1-4; D perhaps matches TRBD1 (6 bases). Germline CDR1 SEHNR, CDR2 FQNEAQ (reference sequence). The CDR3 has 13 residues. V was clipped by 5 bases and J by 4 bases, with 8 bases between them. This CDR3 is CASSRTDNEKLFF. In nucleotides, the CDR3 is TGTGCCAGCAGCCGGACAGATAATGAAAAACTGTTTTTT.

The V and J genes are TRBV7-9 and TRBJ1-1; possible D gene TRBD1, 5 bases. Germline V gene data show CDR1 as SEHNR and CDR2 as FQNEAQ (reference sequence). Deletions cut 2 bases from V and 5 bases from J, with 9 bases between. The CDR3 has 13 residues. Here the CDR3 DNA reads TGTGCCAGCAGCTTAACAAGGACAACTGAAGCTTTCTTT. Residues: CASSLTRTTEAFF.

The V gene is TRBV7-8, the J gene TRBJ1-5; weak D call: TRBD1 (6 bases). CDR1 is SGHVS and CDR2 is FQNEAQ in the germline V gene. Between the trimmed V and J ends, which lost 1 base and 4 bases, there was a span of 14 bases. This CDR3 is built from 16 residues. CDR3 amino acids: CASSLVSRGGNQPQHF. The DNA for the CDR3 is TGTGCCAGCAGCTTAGTGAGCCGAGGGGGAAATCAGCCCCAGCATTTT. Using reference TRBV7-8 and TRBJ1-5 for the parts outside the CDR3, the full variable domain is GAGVSQSPRYKVAKRGQDVALRCDPISGHVSLFWYQQALGQGPEFLTYFQNEAQLDKSGLPSDRFFAERPEGSVSTLKIQRTQQEDSAVYLCASSLVSRGGNQPQHFGDGTRLSIL.

The genes are TRBV6-1 and TRBJ1-2; 8 positions match TRBD1. CDR1 and CDR2 (germline): MNHNS, SASEGT. The CDR3 loop spans 14 amino acids. Unmatched junction bases numbered 6, after V lost 5 bases and J lost 4 bases. Here the CDR3 DNA reads TGTGCCAGCAGTCGCGACAGGGGAGTCTATGGCTACACCTTC. Its translation: CASSRDRGVYGYTF.

A remark on this clone: Relative to the germline gene, one junction end is altered; a read error may explain this. The J gene is TRBJ2-3, the V gene TRBV7-9; TRBD2 matches 8 bases. Per germline, CDR1 SEHNR and CDR2 FQNEAQ (reference sequence). The CDR3 consists of 15 residues. CDR3 amino acids: CSSSSGGAAGDTQYF. The DNA of the CDR3 is TGTTCCAGCAGCTCGGGGGGGGCCGCCGGAGATACGCAGTATTTT.

V and J are TRBV5-1 and TRBJ2-1; D possibly corresponds to TRBD2 (6 bases). Germline V gene sequence: CDR1 SGHRS, CDR2 YFSETQ. Trimming shortened V by 3 bases and J by 8 bases, and 9 bases separated the two germline ends. The CDR3 spans 12 residues. The CDR3 protein is CASSYGSYEQFF. CDR3 bases: TGCGCCAGCAGCTACGGGAGTTATGAGCAGTTCTTC.

This sequence joins TRBV27 and TRBJ2-2; TRBD1 matches at 7 bases. Trimming took 2 bases from V and 4 from J; bases not matched to a gene: 4. This CDR3 is built from 15 residues. Germline CDR1 MNHEY, CDR2 SMNVEV (reference sequence). Here the CDR3 DNA reads TGTGCCAGCAGTTTAGAGGGGGCAGCCACCGGGGAGCTGTTTTTT. Translated: CASSLEGAATGELFF.

The chain recombines TRBV5-1 with TRBJ1-5, with D perhaps TRBD1 (5 bases). V shed 0 bases and J shed 2 bases, with 9 bases lying between them. CDR3 size: 15 residues. Germline-derived CDR1 and CDR2 are SGHRS and YFSETQ. The CDR3 coding sequence is TGCGCCAGCAGCTTGGAAGGGGTCGGCAATCAGCCCCAGCATTTT. Translating gives CASSLEGVGNQPQHF.

This clone was observed a handful of times. The chain combines TRBV25-1 with TRBJ2-1; 7 bases match TRBD1. Losses at the gene ends were 10 bases for V and 0 bases for J; bases not matched to a gene: 18. Germline V CDR1 and CDR2: MGHDK, SYGVNS. The CDR3 runs to 18 residues. The CDR3 here is CATSSGTDYNRSYNEQFF. The CDR3 DNA reads TGTGCCACCTCCTCCGGGACAGACTACAACCGCTCCTACAATGAGCAGTTCTTC.

V gene TRBV5-6 combines with J gene TRBJ2-5; D perhaps matches TRBD2 (6 bases). Germline CDR1 and CDR2: SGHDT and YYEEEE. V was cut by 1 base and J by 5 bases, with 6 bases left in between. The CDR3 is 12 amino acids. This chain's CDR3 is CASSLRGETQYF. Here the CDR3 DNA reads TGTGCCAGCAGCTTGCGGGGGGAGACCCAGTACTTC.

For this clone: Other DNA sequences within the sample encode an identical CDR3. J is TRBJ1-1 and V is TRBV30, with 8 nucleotides matching TRBD1. This CDR3 contains 16 residues. The junction had 17 bases not matched to a gene; V was cut back by 3 bases and J by 8 bases. CDR1 is GTSNPN, CDR2 SVGIG, per germline (reference sequence). The CDR3 sequence is CAWSVRQGAWRTEAFF. In DNA, the CDR3 is TGTGCCTGGAGCGTCAGGCAGGGGGCATGGAGGACCGAAGCTTTCTTT. Looking up the rest from reference TRBV30 and TRBJ1-1 gives the full variable domain: SQTIHQWPATLVQPVGSPLSLECTVEGTSNPNLYWYRQAAGRGLQLLFYSVGIGQISSEVPQNLSASRPQDRQFILSSKKLLLSDSGFYLCAWSVRQGAWRTEAFFGQGTRLTVV.

This clone has just a few counts. The rearrangement uses TRBV4-2 and TRBJ2-1; a weak D match, TRBD1 (6 bases). This CDR3 has 15 amino acids. Germline V gene data show CDR1 as LGHNA and CDR2 as YNFKEQ. The V end was cut by 0 bases, the J end by 8 bases, with 14 bases between. The CDR3 loop reads CASSQEVGAPDEQFF. As DNA, the CDR3 is TGTGCCAGCAGCCAAGAAGTGGGGGCCCCTGATGAGCAGTTCTTC.

The chain is built from TRBV15 and TRBJ2-7; 12 nucleotides align to TRBD1. The V gene's germline CDR1 is LNHNV and CDR2 YYDKDF (reference sequence). This CDR3 comprises 16 residues. V shed 0 bases, J shed 5 bases, and the junction held 5 bases outside the gene matches. The CDR3 DNA follows: TGTGCCACCAGCAGAGATCGAGGGACAGGGGGCCACGAGCAGTACTTC. Protein sequence: CATSRDRGTGGHEQYF.

The genes are TRBV19 and TRBJ1-4; D perhaps matches TRBD1 (6 bases). Germline V lookup: CDR1 LNHDA, CDR2 SQIVND (reference sequence). Trimming shortened V by 4 bases and J by 0 bases, and 12 bases separated the two germline ends. The CDR3 is 16 residues long. As DNA, the CDR3 is TGTGCCAGTAGTACCTTCACAGGGCCAACTAATGAAAAACTGTTTTTT. As protein: CASSTFTGPTNEKLFF.